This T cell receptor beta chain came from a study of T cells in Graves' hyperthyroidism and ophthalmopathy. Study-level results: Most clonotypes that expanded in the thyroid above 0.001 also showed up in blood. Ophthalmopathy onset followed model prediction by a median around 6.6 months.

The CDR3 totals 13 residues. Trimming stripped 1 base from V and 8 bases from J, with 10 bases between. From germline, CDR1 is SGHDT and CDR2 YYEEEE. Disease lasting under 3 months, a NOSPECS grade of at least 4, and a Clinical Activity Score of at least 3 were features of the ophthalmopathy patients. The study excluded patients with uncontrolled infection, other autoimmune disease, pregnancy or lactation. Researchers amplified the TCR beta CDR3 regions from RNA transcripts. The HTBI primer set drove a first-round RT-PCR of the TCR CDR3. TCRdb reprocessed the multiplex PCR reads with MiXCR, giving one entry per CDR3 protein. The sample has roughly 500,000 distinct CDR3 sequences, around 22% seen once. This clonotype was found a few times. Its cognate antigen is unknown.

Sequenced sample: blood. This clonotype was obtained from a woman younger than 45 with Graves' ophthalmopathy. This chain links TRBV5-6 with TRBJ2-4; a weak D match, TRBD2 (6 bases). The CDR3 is CASSLTTGDIQYF. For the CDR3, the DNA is TGTGCCAGCAGCTTGACGACGGGGGACATTCAGTACTTC.